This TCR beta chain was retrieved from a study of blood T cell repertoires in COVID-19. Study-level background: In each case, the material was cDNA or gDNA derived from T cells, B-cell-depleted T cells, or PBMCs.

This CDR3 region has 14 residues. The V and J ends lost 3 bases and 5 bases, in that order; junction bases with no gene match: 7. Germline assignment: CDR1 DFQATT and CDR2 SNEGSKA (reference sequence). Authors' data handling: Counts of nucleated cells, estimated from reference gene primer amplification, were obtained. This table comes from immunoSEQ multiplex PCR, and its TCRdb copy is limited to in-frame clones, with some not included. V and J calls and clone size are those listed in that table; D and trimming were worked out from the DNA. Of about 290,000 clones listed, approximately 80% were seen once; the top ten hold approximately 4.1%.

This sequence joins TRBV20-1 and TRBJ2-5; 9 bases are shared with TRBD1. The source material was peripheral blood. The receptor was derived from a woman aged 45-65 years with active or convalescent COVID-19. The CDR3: CSASPGQGVETQYF. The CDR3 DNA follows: TGCAGTGCTAGTCCGGGACAGGGAGTTGAGACCCAGTACTTC.